The entry below gives a single TCR beta chain sequence along with its context. These data originate in a study of cytomegalovirus exposure and HLA in healthy donors. CDR3 length: 13 residues. From germline, CDR1 is MDHEN and CDR2 SYDVKM. V shed 9 bases and J shed 3 bases, with 14 bases lying between them. The PCR ran on 60 Vbeta and 13 Jbeta primers. The repertoire was sequenced with immunoSEQ multiplex PCR; TCRdb's copy has only in-frame clones and lacks some. The sample contains over 120,000 clones, around 80% of which appear only once. The source is a woman aged 55-75 years in good health and CMV-seropositive. J is TRBJ1-2 and V is TRBV28, with D hard to call. Sequenced sample: PBMCs. The CDR3 nucleotides are TGTGCCAGTCGCTCAGGTTCCCACTATGGCTACACCTTC. Its protein is CASRSGSHYGYTF.